The 24 T cell receptor beta chains below come from one sample, sequenced in a study of T cell responses to AZD1222 COVID-19 vaccine. Repertoires were generated with immunoSEQ multiplex PCR, while TCRdb's copy carries only in-frame clones and drops some. The sample lists 140,000 or so clones; just over 90% were seen once. The source material was peripheral blood, sampled 28 days after the second AZD1222 dose. The origin of the receptors is an adult who received the AZD1222 COVID-19 vaccine.

The chain links TRBV7-8 to TRBJ1-6; D is uncertain. Germline V CDR1 and CDR2: SGHVS, FQNEAQ. V was pared by 1 base and J by 9 bases, with 7 bases between. The CDR3 extends over 13 amino acids. CDR3 DNA: TGTGCCAGCAGCTTAGTAGCCCCTTCACCCCTCCACTTT. Protein product: CASSLVAPSPLHF.

The chain links TRBV11-2 to TRBJ2-7, with D unresolved. The CDR3 extends over 12 amino acids. The germline CDR1 and CDR2 sequences are SGHAT and FQNNGV. V dropped 5 bases and J dropped 3 bases, with 8 bases sitting between them. CDR3 sequence reads: CASSRVLYEQYF. The CDR3 DNA sequence: TGTGCCAGCAGCCGGGTTCTCTACGAGCAGTACTTC.

The gene calls are TRBV11-2 and TRBJ1-2; 7 bases are shared with TRBD1. The CDR3 sequence is 15 residues long. Per germline, CDR1 SGHAT and CDR2 FQNNGV. The junction had 7 bases not matched to a gene; V was cut back by 5 bases and J by 1 base. The CDR3 DNA follows: TGTGCCAGCAGCCTAACCACAGGGGTTAACTATGGCTACACCTTC. Protein sequence: CASSLTTGVNYGYTF. Full variable domain (missing parts from reference TRBV11-2 and TRBJ1-2): EAGVAQSPRYKIIEKRQSVAFWCNPISGHATLYWYQQILGQGPKLLIQFQNNGVVDDSQLPKDRFSAERLKGVDSTLKIQPAKLEDSAVYLCASSLTTGVNYGYTFGSGTRLTVV.

The rearrangement uses TRBV3-1 (or the pseudogene TRBV3-2) and TRBJ1-1, with TRBD1 matching 7 bases. V was pared by 1 base and J by 7 bases, with 6 bases of the junction left unmatched. The length of the CDR3 is 14 residues. The germline CDR1 and CDR2 sequences are LGHDT and YNNKEL (reference sequence). In DNA, the CDR3 is TGTGCCAGCAGCCAAGGGGGAAGGGACAGTGAAGCTTTCTTT. This gives the protein CASSQGGRDSEAFF.

V is TRBV7-7 and J is TRBJ1-1; 7 bases agree with TRBD1. This CDR3 region has 13 residues. The germline V gene has CDR1 SSHAT and CDR2 FNYEAQ (reference sequence). The CDR3 reads CAVWDRLNTEAFF. Written as DNA, the CDR3 is TGTGCTGTTTGGGACAGATTGAACACTGAAGCTTTCTTT.

The V call is TRBV10-3, the J call TRBJ1-1; D unclear. This CDR3 has 14 amino acids. Germline CDR1 reads ENHRY; CDR2 reads SYGVKD. V lost 6 bases and J 4 bases, leaving 15 bases between the germline ends. This CDR3 reads CAIRRDPSATEAFF. The CDR3 DNA reads TGTGCCATCAGACGAGACCCGTCGGCCACTGAAGCTTTCTTT.

The chain has TRBV5-1 and TRBJ2-3; 10 bases line up with TRBD2. This CDR3 contains 18 residues. CDR1 and CDR2 (germline): SGHRS, YFSETQ. V trimming: 0 bases; J trimming: 0 bases; junction bases outside the gene matches: 7. CDR3 bases: TGCGCCAGCAGCTTGGGTAGCGGGGGGCCTCCTAGCACAGATACGCAGTATTTT. Protein product: CASSLGSGGPPSTDTQYF.

The rearrangement uses TRBV5-1 and TRBJ2-2, with TRBD2 identical over 10 bases. The CDR3 loop spans 17 amino acids. From germline, CDR1 is SGHRS and CDR2 YFSETQ. V was clipped by 5 bases and J by 8 bases; unmatched bases: 15. Written as DNA, the CDR3 is TGCGCCAGCAGGGCTGCGCTAGCGGGGGCCAAAGGTGGGGAGCTGTTTTTT. Amino acids: CASRAALAGAKGGELFF.

The table lists this clone with a count of one. V gene TRBV5-6 combines with J gene TRBJ2-1; tentatively, D is TRBD1 (6 bases). This CDR3 contains 17 residues. V was shortened by 4 bases and J by 0 bases, with 17 bases between the two germline ends. Germline V gene sequence: CDR1 SGHDT, CDR2 YYEEEE. The CDR3 here is CASSPPWTESSYNEQFF. Written as DNA, the CDR3 is TGTGCCAGCAGCCCGCCTTGGACAGAGAGCTCCTACAATGAGCAGTTCTTC.

In DNA, the CDR3 is TGCGCCAGCAGTGAGTCAGGGCTTGGCTACACCTTC. Protein sequence: CASSESGLGYTF. The V gene is TRBV10-1, the J gene TRBJ1-2; D is unresolved. CDR3 length: 12 amino acids. The germline V gene encodes CDR1 WNHNN and CDR2 SYGVQD (reference sequence). The V end was cut by 0 bases, the J end by 7 bases, with 6 bases between.

J is TRBJ1-5 and V is TRBV19, with TRBD1 matching over 7 bases. Per germline, CDR1 LNHDA and CDR2 SQIVND (reference sequence). J lost 5 bases, V lost 6 bases, and 10 bases had no gene match. This CDR3 comprises 15 residues. The CDR3 DNA reads TGTGCCAGTAGACTCCGGGACAGCAACCATCAGCCCCAGCATTTT. Protein: CASRLRDSNHQPQHF.

The CDR3 sequence: CASSRSGGPYEQYF. The CDR3 bases are TGTGCCAGCAGTCGTTCGGGGGGCCCCTACGAGCAGTACTTC. The chain has TRBV9 and TRBJ2-7, with D perhaps matching TRBD2 (7 bases). Trimming took off 5 bases at V and 2 bases at J, with 14 bases between the two ends. The CDR3 runs 14 residues. Germline V gene lookup returns CDR1 SGDLS and CDR2 YYNGEE. Looking up the rest from reference TRBV9 and TRBJ2-7 gives the full variable domain: DSGVTQTPKHLITATGQRVTLRCSPRSGDLSVYWYQQSLDQGLQFLIQYYNGEERAKGNILERFSAQQFPDLHSELNLSSLELGDSALYFCASSRSGGPYEQYFGPGTRLTVT.

The chain uses TRBV7-2 and TRBJ2-5; tentatively, D is TRBD1 or TRBD2 (5 bases each). V was cut by 0 bases and J by 4 bases, with 15 bases left in between. This CDR3 has 16 amino acids. CDR1 and CDR2 from the germline V gene are SGHTA and FQGNSA. CDR3 bases: TGTGCCAGCAGCTTAGCGCCGGGGACGGGCGGAGAGACCCAGTACTTC. This encodes CASSLAPGTGGETQYF.

V gene TRBV3-1 (or the pseudogene TRBV3-2) combines with J gene TRBJ1-2; 8 bases are shared with TRBD1. The J segment lost 3 bases and the V segment lost 10 bases, leaving 7 bases of the junction unmatched. Germline CDR1 and CDR2: LGHDT and YNNKEL (reference sequence). The CDR3 is 13 amino acids. The CDR3 protein is CATQDRVDYGYTF. The CDR3, as DNA: TGTGCCACCCAGGACAGGGTGGACTATGGCTACACCTTC.

This chain uses TRBV7-3 with TRBJ1-3, with D perhaps TRBD1 (6 bases). V lost 5 bases and J lost 8, with 19 bases in between. Germline-derived CDR1 and CDR2 are SGHTA and FQGTGA. This CDR3 spans 15 amino acids. The CDR3 DNA reads as TGTGCCAGCAGCCCCCGTGGGGGGGCGGCTGACACCATATATTTT. This encodes CASSPRGGAADTIYF.

The V and J genes are TRBV15 and TRBJ2-5; TRBD2 matches 13 bases. CDR1 and CDR2 from the germline V gene are LNHNV and YYDKDF (reference sequence). This CDR3 is built from 18 residues. The V and J ends lost 5 bases and 1 base, in that order; junction bases with no gene match: 10. The CDR3 DNA reads TGTGCCACCAGCGTTGGGACTAGCGGGGATCTTCTCCAAGAGACCCAGTACTTC. Amino acid sequence: CATSVGTSGDLLQETQYF.

This clone was seen only once. The chain has TRBV4-2 and TRBJ2-2; TRBD2 agrees at 10 bases. The J segment lost 3 bases and the V segment lost 2 bases, leaving 3 bases of the junction unmatched. Germline CDR1 LGHNA, CDR2 YNFKEQ. The CDR3 has 16 residues. CDR3 coding DNA: TGTGCCAGCAGCCAAAAGCGGGGGGGCGACACCGGGGAGCTGTTTTTT. Translating gives CASSQKRGGDTGELFF.

This clone was recorded once. The genes are TRBV24-1 and TRBJ2-5; TRBD1 might be the D (6 bases). The CDR3 sequence is 15 residues long. Trimming removed 6 bases at V and 9 bases at J, with 22 bases between. Looked up from germline, CDR1 is KGHDR and CDR2 is SFDVKD. CDR3 region: CATSSGTTGWWAQYF. The CDR3 region has the DNA TGTGCCACCAGTTCTGGGACAACCGGCTGGTGGGCCCAGTACTTC.

The chain carries TRBV6-5 and TRBJ1-4, with D tentatively TRBD1 (6 bases). Germline V gene lookup returns CDR1 MNHEY and CDR2 SVGAGI. This CDR3 has 13 amino acids. V was shortened by 6 bases and J by 8 bases, with 13 bases between the two germline ends. The CDR3 loop is CASRGPGAEKLFF. DNA for the CDR3: TGTGCCAGCAGGGGCCCAGGGGCGGAAAAACTGTTTTTT.

This chain connects TRBV2 to TRBJ1-5; D call uncertain. This CDR3 is 14 amino acids long. The V end lost 7 bases, the J end lost 0 bases, and 10 bases lay between the germline ends. The germline V gene has CDR1 SNHLY and CDR2 FYNNEI. CDR3 coding DNA: TGTGCCAGCACCAGCGACCGTAGCAATCAGCCCCAGCATTTT. It yields the protein CASTSDRSNQPQHF.

This clone was counted between two and nine times. The chain uses TRBV27 and TRBJ1-2; D unclear. This CDR3 has 14 amino acids. CDR1 and CDR2 from the germline V gene are MNHEY and SMNVEV (reference sequence). V gave up 0 bases and J gave up 5 bases, with 10 bases separating them. As DNA, the CDR3 is TGTGCCAGCAGTTTATCGTTGGGCGCATATGGCTACACCTTC. Encoded protein: CASSLSLGAYGYTF.

This clone has at least ten counts. J is TRBJ2-1 and V is TRBV4-1, with 12 nucleotides matching TRBD2. V was pared by 1 base and J by 7 bases, with 11 bases of the junction left unmatched. CDR1 is MGHRA and CDR2 is YSYEKL in the germline V gene. The CDR3 loop spans 18 amino acids. As DNA, the CDR3 is TGCGCCAGCAGCCAAGTAGACTTGGGACTAGCGGGTCGAAATGAGCAGTTCTTC. Translation: CASSQVDLGLAGRNEQFF.

Only one count was recorded for this clone. The rearrangement joins TRBV27 to TRBJ1-5; TRBD1 might be the D (5 bases). Germline V gene data show CDR1 as MNHEY and CDR2 as SMNVEV (reference sequence). V lost 3 bases, J lost 3 bases, and 9 bases lay in between. The CDR3 has 14 amino acids. The CDR3 sequence is CASSFGAANQPQHF. The CDR3 nucleotides are TGTGCCAGCAGTTTTGGGGCGGCCAATCAGCCCCAGCATTTT.

The gene calls are TRBV14 and TRBJ1-1; no reliable D call. The CDR3 length is 13 residues. The ends were cut back, 0 bases at V and 4 bases at J, with 6 bases in the middle. Germline V gene lookup returns CDR1 SGHDN and CDR2 FVKESK. The CDR3 is CASSQDRLTEAFF. Written as DNA, the CDR3 is TGTGCCAGCAGCCAAGATCGTCTCACTGAAGCTTTCTTT.